This entry lists 28 T cell receptor beta chains sequenced from one sample in a study of cytomegalovirus exposure and HLA in healthy donors. Primers: 60 Vbeta forward and 13 Jbeta reverse. Sequenced by immunoSEQ multiplex PCR; TCRdb stores in-frame clones only, minus some. The sample has some 190,000 clones, roughly four fifths seen once; the top ten hold approximately 2%. The sample was PBMCs. The receptor source for this set is a man between 18 and 29 years old in good health and CMV-seronegative.

This clone came up once. This chain links TRBV29-1 with TRBJ2-2; tentatively, D is TRBD1 (6 bases). V was trimmed by 7 bases and J by 1 base, leaving 10 bases between them. From germline, CDR1 is SQVTM and CDR2 ANQGSEA. The CDR3 contains 13 residues. CDR3 DNA: TGCAGCGCAAAGACAGGGAACACCGGGGAGCTGTTTTTT. This encodes CSAKTGNTGELFF.

For the CDR3, the DNA is TGTGCCAGCAGCCAACCGACTATGAACACCGGGGAGCTGTTTTTT. Translation gives CASSQPTMNTGELFF. The chain has TRBV4-2 and TRBJ2-2; maybe TRBD2 (5 bases). The V end lost 2 bases, the J end lost 1 base, and 8 bases lay between the germline ends. The V gene's germline CDR1 is LGHNA and CDR2 YNFKEQ. This CDR3 spans 15 amino acids.

The chain joins TRBV6-1 to TRBJ1-5, with D hard to call. CDR1 is MNHNS and CDR2 is SASEGT in the germline V gene. The CDR3 covers 13 residues. Trimming stripped 6 bases from V and 4 bases from J, with 10 bases between. CDR3 sequence (DNA): TGTGCCAGCAGCTCCCGGTCAAATCAGCCCCAGCATTTT. The encoded protein is CASSSRSNQPQHF.

The V and J genes are TRBV28 and TRBJ2-1; tentative D call: TRBD2 (6 bases). Germline V gene data show CDR1 as MDHEN and CDR2 as SYDVKM. V was pared by 2 bases and J by 0 bases, with 11 bases between. The CDR3 consists of 16 residues. The CDR3 spells CASSLAGSSSYNEQFF. CDR3 sequence (DNA): TGTGCCAGCAGTTTAGCCGGGAGCTCCTCCTACAATGAGCAGTTCTTC.

This clone was seen a single time. CDR3 nucleotides: TGTGCCAGCAGCCGGCGAGGGGGCGGGTATGGCTACACCTTC. Translated: CASSRRGGGYGYTF. The chain uses TRBV5-4 and TRBJ1-2; TRBD1 matches at 7 bases. The germline V gene encodes CDR1 SGHNT and CDR2 YYREEE (reference sequence). The V and J ends lost 4 bases and 5 bases, in that order; junction bases with no gene match: 8. The CDR3 spans 14 residues.

The gene calls are TRBV28 and TRBJ2-7, with 10 bases fitting TRBD1. With 5 bases clipped from V and 2 bases from J, the junction kept 6 bases outside the gene matches. Per the germline V gene, CDR1 is MDHEN and CDR2 is SYDVKM. This CDR3 has 15 amino acids. CDR3 sequence (DNA): TGTGCCAGCAGTGACCGGACAGGGGGAGCCTACGAGCAGTACTTC. Translating it yields CASSDRTGGAYEQYF.

The chain links TRBV7-8 to TRBJ2-2; TRBD2 agrees at 8 bases. Germline V gene data show CDR1 as SGHVS and CDR2 as FQNEAQ. The CDR3 is 18 amino acids. V lost 4 bases and J lost 6; bases outside the gene matches: 16. CDR3 amino acids: CASSSQLVSGRWAGELFF. The CDR3 coding sequence is TGTGCCAGCAGCTCCCAGTTAGTAAGCGGGAGATGGGCCGGGGAGCTGTTTTTT. Variable domain in full (rest from reference TRBV7-8 and TRBJ2-2): GAGVSQSPRYKVAKRGQDVALRCDPISGHVSLFWYQQALGQGPEFLTYFQNEAQLDKSGLPSDRFFAERPEGSVSTLKIQRTQQEDSAVYLCASSSQLVSGRWAGELFFGEGSRLTVL.

V and J are TRBV28 and TRBJ1-5; tentative D call: TRBD1 (5 bases). In germline, CDR1 is MDHEN, CDR2 SYDVKM. V gave up 3 bases and J gave up 7 bases, with 19 bases separating them. The CDR3 runs to 16 residues. CDR3 nucleotides: TGTGCCAGCAGTTTTATAGCCAGGGTCGTATTCCAGCCCCAGCATTTT. It specifies CASSFIARVVFQPQHF.

The rearrangement joins TRBV19 to TRBJ2-1; TRBD2 is a possible D gene (6 bases). The CDR3 is made up of 14 amino acids. Germline V gene sequence: CDR1 LNHDA, CDR2 SQIVND (reference sequence). With 5 bases removed from V and 4 bases from J, the gap between germline ends came to 12 bases. CDR3 nucleotides: TGTGCCAGTAGTCCACATGGGGGGTACAATGAGCAGTTCTTC. Its protein product is CASSPHGGYNEQFF.

The chain employs TRBV18 and TRBJ1-2, with a weak D call TRBD1 (6 bases). This CDR3 spans 16 amino acids. The germline V and J ends were trimmed by 3 bases and 1 base, with 15 bases remaining between them. Germline V gene lookup returns CDR1 KGHSH and CDR2 LQKENI. The CDR3 sequence is CASSPFGQTINYGYTF. CDR3 nucleotide sequence: TGTGCCAGCTCACCGTTCGGACAGACAATTAACTATGGCTACACCTTC.

The V call is TRBV7-8, the J call TRBJ2-7, with D perhaps matching TRBD2 (5 bases). Per germline, CDR1 SGHVS and CDR2 FQNEAQ. Trimming took off 4 bases at V and 0 bases at J, with 13 bases between the two ends. This CDR3 contains 15 residues. The CDR3 nucleotides are TGTGCCAGCAGCTCCCGGAATCGGGGCTCCTACGAGCAGTACTTC. Translating gives CASSSRNRGSYEQYF.

With respect to this clone: An end of the junction differs from the germline gene, which may be a read error. This chain joins TRBV7-9 and TRBJ2-7, with 7 bases aligning to TRBD1. Looked up from germline, CDR1 is SEHNR and CDR2 is FQNEAQ (reference sequence). CDR3 length: 15 amino acids. CDR3 nucleotides: TGTTCCAGCAGCCTAATCACAGGGGTCTCCTACGAGCAGTACTTC. Translation: CSSSLITGVSYEQYF.

V and J are TRBV5-1 and TRBJ2-7; 7 bases are shared with TRBD2. The trim removed 2 bases at V and 1 base at J, leaving 18 bases unmatched. Per germline, CDR1 SGHRS and CDR2 YFSETQ. The CDR3 spans 19 residues. The CDR3 sequence is CASSFQSGGFGLRSYEQYF. CDR3 coding DNA: TGCGCCAGCAGCTTCCAATCGGGGGGTTTTGGTCTCAGGTCCTACGAGCAGTACTTC.

The chain uses TRBV5-6 and TRBJ2-5; 11 bases are shared with TRBD1. V was pared by 0 bases and J by 7 bases, with 8 bases of the junction left unmatched. The CDR3 spans 16 residues. Per the germline V gene, CDR1 is SGHDT and CDR2 is YYEEEE. The CDR3 bases are TGTGCCAGCAGCTTGGGGACAGGGGGCACCTACGCGACCCAGTACTTC. Translated: CASSLGTGGTYATQYF.

For this clone: Mismatch with germline at one junction end may stem from a read error. The chain links TRBV7-9 to TRBJ1-2, with D possibly being TRBD1 (6 bases). The CDR3 consists of 13 residues. Germline CDR1 reads SEHNR; CDR2 reads FQNEAQ (reference sequence). The CDR3 DNA reads as TGTTCCAGCAGCCCACAGGGCTCCTATGGCTACACCTTC. This sequence encodes CSSSPQGSYGYTF.

This clone was seen only once. The chain combines TRBV2 with TRBJ2-7, with D perhaps matching TRBD2 (5 bases). The CDR3 length is 12 residues. CDR1 and CDR2 (germline): SNHLY, FYNNEI. V lost 6 bases and J 3 bases, leaving 9 bases between the germline ends. CDR3: CASRLVIYEQYF. The DNA for the CDR3 is TGTGCCAGCAGACTAGTCATCTACGAGCAGTACTTC.

This clone was recorded once. V gene TRBV19 combines with J gene TRBJ2-2; 7 bases are a match to TRBD1. CDR1 is LNHDA and CDR2 is SQIVND in the germline V gene (reference sequence). The CDR3 totals 16 residues. The V gene end was trimmed by 4 bases and the J gene end by 2 bases; junction bases not matched to a gene: 7. Here the CDR3 reads CASSKWVGGNTGELFF. CDR3 nucleotide sequence: TGTGCCAGTAGTAAGTGGGTAGGGGGCAACACCGGGGAGCTGTTTTTT. Based on the CDR3 plus reference TRBV19 and TRBJ2-2, the full variable domain is DGGITQSPKYLFRKEGQNVTLSCEQNLNHDAMYWYRQDPGQGLRLIYYSQIVNDFQKGDIAEGYSVSREKKESFPLTVTSAQKNPTAFYLCASSKWVGGNTGELFFGEGSRLTVL.

This rearrangement joins TRBV9 to TRBJ2-3; no clear D gene. This CDR3 has 14 residues. The ends were cut back, 0 bases at V and 4 bases at J, with 9 bases in the middle. Germline CDR1 SGDLS, CDR2 YYNGEE. Written as DNA, the CDR3 is TGTGCCAGCAGCGTAGCGGAGCTATCAGATACGCAGTATTTT. Translated, it gives CASSVAELSDTQYF.

For this clone: Other DNA sequences in the sample encode the same CDR3. The chain links TRBV9 to TRBJ2-5; 7 bases agree with TRBD1. From germline, CDR1 is SGDLS and CDR2 YYNGEE. The V gene end was trimmed by 0 bases and the J gene end by 5 bases; junction bases not matched to a gene: 7. CDR3 length: 15 residues. The CDR3 sequence is CASSVGDRLRETQYF. In DNA form, the CDR3 reads TGTGCCAGCAGCGTAGGGGACAGATTACGGGAGACCCAGTACTTC.

The chain employs TRBV28 and TRBJ2-7, with D maybe TRBD1 (5 bases). Germline V lookup: CDR1 MDHEN, CDR2 SYDVKM. V shed 0 bases and J shed 0 bases, with 6 bases lying between them. CDR3 size: 14 residues. The CDR3 DNA sequence: TGTGCCAGCAGTTTATGGACAGTCTCCTACGAGCAGTACTTC. Its protein is CASSLWTVSYEQYF.

The chain is built from TRBV11-2 and TRBJ2-7; maybe TRBD2 (6 bases). This CDR3 is built from 15 residues. Germline V CDR1 and CDR2: SGHAT, FQNNGV. Between the trimmed V and J ends, which lost 1 base and 3 bases, there was a span of 13 bases. Here the CDR3 DNA reads TGTGCCAGCAGCTTAGCGGGCCGGGGGTACTACGAGCAGTACTTC. Translating it yields CASSLAGRGYYEQYF.

This clone has only a few counts. CDR3 coding DNA: TGTGCCAGCAGCTTAGAGCAGGGATCTAGCACAGATACGCAGTATTTT. This codes for CASSLEQGSSTDTQYF. The V gene is TRBV11-1, the J gene TRBJ2-3; a possible D gene is TRBD1 (5 bases). Germline lookup yields CDR1 SGHAT and CDR2 FQDESV (reference sequence). This CDR3 spans 16 amino acids. V was cut by 1 base and J by 0 bases, with 11 bases left in between.

The CDR3 region is CASSLPGTSGSSYNEQFF. The CDR3 coding sequence is TGCGCCAGCAGCTTGCCAGGGACTAGCGGGAGCTCCTACAATGAGCAGTTCTTC. The chain couples TRBV5-1 to TRBJ2-1; TRBD2 agrees at 14 bases. The trim removed 1 base at V and 0 bases at J, leaving 3 bases unmatched. The CDR3 spans 18 residues. CDR1 and CDR2 (germline): SGHRS, YFSETQ.

Worth noting for this clone: An end of the junction does not agree with germline; a read error may underlie this. V is TRBV7-9 and J is TRBJ1-1; possible D gene TRBD1, 6 bases. From germline, CDR1 is SEHNR and CDR2 FQNEAQ (reference sequence). The CDR3 loop spans 13 amino acids. Here the CDR3 reads CSSRLQGNTEAFF. CDR3 DNA: TGTTCCAGCAGGCTACAGGGGAACACTGAAGCTTTCTTT.

The V gene is TRBV5-1, the J gene TRBJ2-1, with TRBD2 as a possible D gene (5 bases). This CDR3 comprises 14 residues. Trimming shortened V by 4 bases and J by 5 bases, and 13 bases separated the two germline ends. Germline-derived CDR1 and CDR2 are SGHRS and YFSETQ. CDR3 coding DNA: TGCGCCAGCAGCGTAGCTACTAGTAACAATGAGCAGTTCTTC. Protein: CASSVATSNNEQFF.

The chain combines TRBV4-3 with TRBJ1-2; no firm D call. The germline V gene has CDR1 LGHNA and CDR2 YSLEER. Trimming removed 7 bases at V and 3 bases at J, with 21 bases between. The CDR3 has 16 amino acids. The CDR3 DNA sequence: TGCGCCAGCACCCGGGGTGCTTTGACCCCGGACTATGGCTACACCTTC. This translates into CASTRGALTPDYGYTF.

V usage is TRBV5-1 and J usage is TRBJ2-3; 13 positions agree with TRBD2. Germline CDR1 and CDR2: SGHRS and YFSETQ. With V trimmed by 3 bases and J by 1 base, 2 bases remained unmatched. CDR3 length equals 16 residues. The CDR3 loop is CASSWGLAGRTDTQYF. The DNA for the CDR3 is TGCGCCAGCAGCTGGGGACTAGCGGGGCGCACAGATACGCAGTATTTT.

The chain joins TRBV7-2 to TRBJ2-1, with D possibly being TRBD2 (6 bases). CDR3 size: 14 residues. The germline V gene encodes CDR1 SGHTA and CDR2 FQGNSA. Trimming stripped 1 base from V and 6 bases from J, with 10 bases between. The CDR3 nucleotides read TGTGCCAGCAGCTTAGAGGCGGGGACCAATGAGCAGTTCTTC. This encodes CASSLEAGTNEQFF. The full variable domain, with the rest looked up from reference TRBV7-2 and TRBJ2-1, is GAGVSQSPSNKVTEKGKDVELRCDPISGHTALYWYRQSLGQGLEFLIYFQGNSAPDKSGLPSDRFSAERTGGSVSTLTIQRTQQEDSAVYLCASSLEAGTNEQFFGPGTRLTVL.